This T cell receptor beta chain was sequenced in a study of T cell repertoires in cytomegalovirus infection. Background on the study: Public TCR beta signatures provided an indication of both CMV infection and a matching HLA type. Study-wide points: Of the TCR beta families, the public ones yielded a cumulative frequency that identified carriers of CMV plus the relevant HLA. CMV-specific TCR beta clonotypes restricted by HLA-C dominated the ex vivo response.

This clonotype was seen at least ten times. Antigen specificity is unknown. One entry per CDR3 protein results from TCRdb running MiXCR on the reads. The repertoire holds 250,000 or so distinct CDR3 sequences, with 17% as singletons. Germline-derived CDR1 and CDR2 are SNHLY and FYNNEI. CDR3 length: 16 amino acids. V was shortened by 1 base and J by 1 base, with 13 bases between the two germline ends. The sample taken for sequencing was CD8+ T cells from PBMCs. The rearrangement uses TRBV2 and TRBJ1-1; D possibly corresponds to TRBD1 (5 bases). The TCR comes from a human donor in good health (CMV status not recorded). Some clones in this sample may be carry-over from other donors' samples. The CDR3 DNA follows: TGTGCCAGCAGTGAAGGGGGGGGACTCTGGAACACTGAAGCTTTCTTT. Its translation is CASSEGGGLWNTEAFF. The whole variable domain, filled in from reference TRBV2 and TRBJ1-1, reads EPEVTQTPSHQVTQMGQEVILRCVPISNHLYFYWYRQILGQKVEFLVSFYNNEISEKSEIFDDQFSVERPDGSNFTLKIRSTKLEDSAMYFCASSEGGGLWNTEAFFGQGTRLTVV.